This is a list of T cell receptor beta chains from one sample in a study of cytomegalovirus exposure and HLA in healthy donors. Sequencing used immunoSEQ multiplex PCR; TCRdb keeps in-frame clones, though not all of them. This sample has roughly 150,000 clones; 85% occur once, and the top ten carry 1%. The sample comprised PBMCs. These receptors all come from a boy aged 2 to 10 in good health and CMV-seronegative. The CDR3 runs from the conserved cysteine through the conserved F or W. Fields, in order: D gene, clone size, J gene, V gene, CDR3 protein, CDR3 DNA. The D gene is left open where the match is weak. Rows give clone size only sometimes, using once, few, many, or a class for an expanded clone.

TRBD1	NA	TRBJ1-2	TRBV4-1	CASSQVPGTEHYGYTF	TGCGCCAGCAGCCAAGTCCCCGGGACAGAACACTATGGCTACACCTTC
NA	NA	TRBJ2-1	TRBV9	CASSGPTAHNEQFF	TGTGCCAGCAGCGGCCCCACAGCTCACAATGAGCAGTTCTTC
TRBD2	NA	TRBJ2-3	TRBV5-1	CASSLAGVAGSTDTQYF	TGCGCCAGCAGCTTGGCTGGGGTAGCGGGTTCCACAGATACGCAGTATTTT
TRBD1	NA	TRBJ2-2	TRBV13	CASSSRDRGWTGELFF	TGTGCCAGCAGCTCCCGGGACAGGGGTTGGACCGGGGAGCTGTTTTTT
NA	NA	TRBJ2-1	TRBV20-1	CSASPDNEQFF	TGCAGTGCTAGCCCAGACAATGAGCAGTTCTTC
TRBD1	NA	TRBJ1-1	TRBV27	CASSRQGSGEAFF	TGTGCCAGCAGCCGACAGGGAAGCGGTGAAGCTTTCTTT
NA	NA	TRBJ2-1	TRBV29-1	CSVRSGADEQFF	TGCAGCGTTAGGTCTGGGGCAGATGAGCAGTTCTTC
TRBD1	NA	TRBJ2-1	TRBV5-6	CASSFRGLAYNEQFF	TGTGCCAGCAGCTTTAGGGGGCTAGCCTACAATGAGCAGTTCTTC
NA	NA	TRBJ1-6	TRBV5-1	CASSFDSYNSPLHF	TGCGCCAGCAGCTTTGACAGTTATAATTCACCCCTCCACTTT
NA	NA	TRBJ1-2	TRBV18	CASSPMADTYGYTF	TGTGCCAGCTCACCAATGGCCGACACCTATGGCTACACCTTC
NA	few	TRBJ1-4	TRBV5-1	CASSSTRAGTNEKLFF	TGCGCCAGCAGCTCGACACGGGCGGGAACTAATGAAAAACTGTTTTTT
TRBD1	NA	TRBJ2-1	TRBV2	CASSTGDGEQFF	TGTGCCAGCAGCACAGGGGATGGTGAGCAGTTCTTC
TRBD1	NA	TRBJ2-4	TRBV29-1	CSTGQGGGIQYF	TGCAGCACTGGACAGGGGGGAGGTATTCAGTACTTC
TRBD2	once	TRBJ2-1	TRBV10-3	CAISYGLAFSYNEQFF	TGTGCCATCAGTTATGGACTAGCGTTCTCCTACAATGAGCAGTTCTTC
NA	NA	TRBJ2-5	TRBV7-9	CASSPGAGRRAQYF	TGTGCCAGCAGCCCCGGGGCGGGGAGGAGGGCCCAGTACTTC
NA	once	TRBJ2-5	TRBV7-2	CASSTGSAPETQYF	TGTGCCAGCAGCACCGGGTCAGCCCCCGAGACCCAGTACTTC
NA	NA	TRBJ1-4	TRBV7-8	CASSSDRLNEKLFF	TGTGCCAGCAGCTCCGACAGGCTTAATGAAAAACTGTTTTTT
NA	NA	TRBJ1-1	TRBV27	CASISGTEAFF	TGTGCCAGCATCTCGGGCACTGAAGCTTTCTTT
NA	NA	TRBJ1-2	TRBV6-1	CASSEDYRVYGYTF	TGTGCCAGCAGTGAAGATTACAGGGTATATGGCTACACCTTC
NA	NA	TRBJ1-5	TRBV6-5	CASSLTGYSNQPQHF	TGTGCCAGCAGTCTGACTGGTTATAGCAATCAGCCCCAGCATTTT
NA	NA	TRBJ1-1	TRBV14	CASSLKLGGYAEAFF	TGTGCCAGCAGCCTCAAGTTGGGGGGATACGCTGAAGCTTTCTTT
NA	NA	TRBJ2-2	TRBV19	CASGTPTNTGELFF	TGTGCCAGTGGGACACCAACGAACACCGGGGAGCTGTTTTTT
NA	NA	TRBJ1-5	TRBV5-8	CASSLGGSNQPQHF	TGTGCCAGCAGCTTGGGGGGCAGCAATCAGCCCCAGCATTTT
NA	NA	TRBJ2-7	TRBV5-1	CASSLKEDSSTYEQYF	TGCGCCAGCAGCTTAAAGGAAGACAGCTCAACCTACGAGCAGTACTTC